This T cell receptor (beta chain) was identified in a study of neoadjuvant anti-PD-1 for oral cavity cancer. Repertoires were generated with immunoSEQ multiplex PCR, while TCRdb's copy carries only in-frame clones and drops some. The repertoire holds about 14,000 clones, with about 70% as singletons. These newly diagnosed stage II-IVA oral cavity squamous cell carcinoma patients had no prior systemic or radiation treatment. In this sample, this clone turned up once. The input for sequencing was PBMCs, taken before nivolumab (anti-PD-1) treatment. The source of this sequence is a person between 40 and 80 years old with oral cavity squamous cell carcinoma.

The DNA for the CDR3 is TGTGCCAGCAGCCCCAGACAGGGGAATGAAGCTTTCTTT. Translated: CASSPRQGNEAFF. The J gene is TRBJ1-1, the V gene TRBV11-3, with 8 bases matching TRBD1. The CDR3 totals 13 residues. CDR1 is SGHNT, CDR2 YENEEA, per germline. V trimming: 5 bases; J trimming: 7 bases; junction bases outside the gene matches: 6.